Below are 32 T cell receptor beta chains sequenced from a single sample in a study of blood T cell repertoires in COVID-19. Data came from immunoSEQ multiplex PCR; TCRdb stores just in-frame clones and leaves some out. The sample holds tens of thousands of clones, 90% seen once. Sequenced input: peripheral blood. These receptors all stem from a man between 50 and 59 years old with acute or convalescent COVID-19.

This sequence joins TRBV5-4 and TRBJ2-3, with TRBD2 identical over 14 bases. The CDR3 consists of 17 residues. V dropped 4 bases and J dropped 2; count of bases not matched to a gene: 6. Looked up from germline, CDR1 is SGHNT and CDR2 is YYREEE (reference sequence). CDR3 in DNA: TGTGCCAGCAGCGCGCGACTAGCGGGAGGGCCCACAGATACGCAGTATTTT. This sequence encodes CASSARLAGGPTDTQYF.

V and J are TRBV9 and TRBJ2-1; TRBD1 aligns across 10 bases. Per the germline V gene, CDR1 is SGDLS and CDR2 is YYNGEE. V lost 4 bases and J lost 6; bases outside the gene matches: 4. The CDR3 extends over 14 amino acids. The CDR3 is CASSPRTGGNEQFF. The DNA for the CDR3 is TGTGCCAGCAGCCCTCGGACAGGGGGCAATGAGCAGTTCTTC.

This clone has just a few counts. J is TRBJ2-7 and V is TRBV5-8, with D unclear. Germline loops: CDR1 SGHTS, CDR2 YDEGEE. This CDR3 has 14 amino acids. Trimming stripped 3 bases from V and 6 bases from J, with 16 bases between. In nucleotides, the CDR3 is TGTGCCAGCAGCTATTCCCGAGTTAGAGGCGAGCAGTACTTC. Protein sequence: CASSYSRVRGEQYF. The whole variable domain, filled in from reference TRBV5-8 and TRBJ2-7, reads EAGVTQSPTHLIKTRGQQATLRCSPISGHTSVYWYQQALGLGLQFLLWYDEGEERNRGNFPPRFSGRQFPNYSSELNVNALELEDSALYLCASSYSRVRGEQYFGPGTRLTVT.

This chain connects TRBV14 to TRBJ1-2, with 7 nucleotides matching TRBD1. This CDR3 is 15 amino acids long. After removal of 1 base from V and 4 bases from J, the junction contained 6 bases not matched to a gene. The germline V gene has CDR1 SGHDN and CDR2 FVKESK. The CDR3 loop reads CASSQGQGRSYGYTF. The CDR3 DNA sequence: TGTGCCAGCAGCCAAGGACAGGGACGTAGCTATGGCTACACCTTC.

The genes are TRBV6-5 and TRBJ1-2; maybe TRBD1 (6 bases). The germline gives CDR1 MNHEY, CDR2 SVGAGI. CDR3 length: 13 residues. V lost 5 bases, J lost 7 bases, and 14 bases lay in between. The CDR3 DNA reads TGTGCCAGCAGTCGCCAGGGGTCTAGTGGCTACACCTTC. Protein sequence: CASSRQGSSGYTF.

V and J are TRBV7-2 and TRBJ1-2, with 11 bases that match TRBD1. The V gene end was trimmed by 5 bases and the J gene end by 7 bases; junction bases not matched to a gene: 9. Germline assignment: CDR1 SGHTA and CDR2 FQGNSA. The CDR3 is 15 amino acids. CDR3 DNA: TGTGCCAGCAGCGTGAACCTCGGACAGGGGGCTGGCTACACCTTC. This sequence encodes CASSVNLGQGAGYTF.

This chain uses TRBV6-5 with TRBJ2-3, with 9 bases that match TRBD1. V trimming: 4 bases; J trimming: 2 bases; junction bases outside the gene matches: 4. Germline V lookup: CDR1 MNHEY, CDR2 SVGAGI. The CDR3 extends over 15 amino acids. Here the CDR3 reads CASSSDRGLTDTQYF. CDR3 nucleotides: TGTGCCAGCAGTTCGGACAGGGGCCTCACAGATACGCAGTATTTT.

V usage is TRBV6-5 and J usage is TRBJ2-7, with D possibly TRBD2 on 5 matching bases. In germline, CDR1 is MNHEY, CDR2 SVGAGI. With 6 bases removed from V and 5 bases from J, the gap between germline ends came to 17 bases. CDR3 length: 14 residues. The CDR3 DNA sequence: TGTGCCAGCAGGGACGAGCCGGGAAGGGACGAGCAGTACTTC. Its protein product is CASRDEPGRDEQYF.

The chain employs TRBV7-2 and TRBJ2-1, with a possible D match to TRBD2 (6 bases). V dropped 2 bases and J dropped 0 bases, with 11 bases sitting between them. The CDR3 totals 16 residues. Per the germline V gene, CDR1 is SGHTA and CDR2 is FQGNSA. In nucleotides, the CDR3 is TGTGCCAGCAGCTTAAGTGGGGGGAGCTCCTACAATGAGCAGTTCTTC. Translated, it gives CASSLSGGSSYNEQFF.

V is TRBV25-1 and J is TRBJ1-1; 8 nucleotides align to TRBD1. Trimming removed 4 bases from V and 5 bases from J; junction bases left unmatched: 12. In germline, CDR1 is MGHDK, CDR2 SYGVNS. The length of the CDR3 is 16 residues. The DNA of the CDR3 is TGTGCCAGCAGTGCCCGGACAGGGTTAGGGGGTACTGAAGCTTTCTTT. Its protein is CASSARTGLGGTEAFF.

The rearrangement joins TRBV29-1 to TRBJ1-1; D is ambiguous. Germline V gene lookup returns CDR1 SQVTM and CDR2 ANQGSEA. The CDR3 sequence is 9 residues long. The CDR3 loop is CTTDKPAFF. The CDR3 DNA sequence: TGCACCACAGACAAGCCAGCTTTCTTT.

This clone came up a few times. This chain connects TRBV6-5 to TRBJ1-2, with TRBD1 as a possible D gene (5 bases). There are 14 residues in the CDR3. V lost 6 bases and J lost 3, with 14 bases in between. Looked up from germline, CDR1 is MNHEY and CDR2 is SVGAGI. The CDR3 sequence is CASRGGAWDYGYTF. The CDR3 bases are TGTGCCAGCAGAGGAGGGGCTTGGGACTATGGCTACACCTTC.

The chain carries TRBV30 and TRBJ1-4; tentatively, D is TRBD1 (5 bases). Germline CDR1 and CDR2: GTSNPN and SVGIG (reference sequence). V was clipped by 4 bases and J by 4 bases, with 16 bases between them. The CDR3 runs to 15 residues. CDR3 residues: CAWTARGGFNEKLFF. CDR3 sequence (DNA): TGTGCCTGGACTGCCCGGGGGGGGTTTAATGAAAAACTGTTTTTT.

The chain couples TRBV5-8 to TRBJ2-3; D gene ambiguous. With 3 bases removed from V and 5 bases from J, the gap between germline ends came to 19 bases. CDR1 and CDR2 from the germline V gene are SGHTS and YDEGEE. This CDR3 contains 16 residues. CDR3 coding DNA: TGTGCCAGCAGCTCCGGCCGGATCTTTTCGGGAGATACGCAGTATTTT. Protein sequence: CASSSGRIFSGDTQYF.

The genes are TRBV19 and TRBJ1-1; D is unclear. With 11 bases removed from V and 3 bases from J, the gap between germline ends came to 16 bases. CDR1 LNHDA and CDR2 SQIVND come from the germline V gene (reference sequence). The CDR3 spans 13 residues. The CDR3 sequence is CAGRRRRDTEAFF. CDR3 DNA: TGTGCCGGGAGAAGACGCCGAGACACTGAAGCTTTCTTT.

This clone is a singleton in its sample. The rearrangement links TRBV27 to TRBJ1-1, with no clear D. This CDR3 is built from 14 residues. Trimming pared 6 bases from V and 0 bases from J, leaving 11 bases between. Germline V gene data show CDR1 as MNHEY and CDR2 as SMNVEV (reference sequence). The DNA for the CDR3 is TGTGCCAGCAGACCCCTCCAGGTGAACACTGAAGCTTTCTTT. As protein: CASRPLQVNTEAFF.

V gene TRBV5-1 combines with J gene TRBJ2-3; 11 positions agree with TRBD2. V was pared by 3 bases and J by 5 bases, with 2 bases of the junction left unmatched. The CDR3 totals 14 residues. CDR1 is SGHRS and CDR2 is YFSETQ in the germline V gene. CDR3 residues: CASSSGLAVDTQYF. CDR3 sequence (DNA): TGCGCCAGCAGCTCGGGACTAGCGGTAGATACGCAGTATTTT.

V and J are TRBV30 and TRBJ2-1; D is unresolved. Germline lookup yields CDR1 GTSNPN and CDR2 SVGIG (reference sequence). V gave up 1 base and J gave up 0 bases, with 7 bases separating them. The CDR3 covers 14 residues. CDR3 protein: CAWSGASSYNEQFF. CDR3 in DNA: TGTGCCTGGAGTGGGGCAAGCTCCTACAATGAGCAGTTCTTC.

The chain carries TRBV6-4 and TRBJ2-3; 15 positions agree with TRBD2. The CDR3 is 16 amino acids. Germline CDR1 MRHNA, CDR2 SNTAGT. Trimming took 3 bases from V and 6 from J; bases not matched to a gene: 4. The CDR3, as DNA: TGTGCCAGCAGTGAAGGACTAGCGGGAGGGCCGGATACGCAGTATTTT. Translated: CASSEGLAGGPDTQYF.

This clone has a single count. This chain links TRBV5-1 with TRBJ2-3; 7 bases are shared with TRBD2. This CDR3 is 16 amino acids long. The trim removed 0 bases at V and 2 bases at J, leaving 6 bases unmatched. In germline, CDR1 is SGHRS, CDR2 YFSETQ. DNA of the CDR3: TGCGCCAGCAGCTTGGCCGGGGCGGGAGTCACAGATACGCAGTATTTT. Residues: CASSLAGAGVTDTQYF.

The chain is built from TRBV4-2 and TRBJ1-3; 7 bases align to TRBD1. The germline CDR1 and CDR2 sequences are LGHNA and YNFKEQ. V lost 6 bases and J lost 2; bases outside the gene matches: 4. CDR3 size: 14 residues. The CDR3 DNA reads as TGTGCCAGCAGTGGGACAGTTGCTGGAAACACCATATATTTT. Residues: CASSGTVAGNTIYF.

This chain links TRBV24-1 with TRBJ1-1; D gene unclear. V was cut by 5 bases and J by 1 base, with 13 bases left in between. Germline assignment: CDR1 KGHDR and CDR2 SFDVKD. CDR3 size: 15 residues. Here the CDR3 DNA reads TGTGCCACCAGTGGCCAGGCAGAGGGGAACACTGAAGCTTTCTTT. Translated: CATSGQAEGNTEAFF.

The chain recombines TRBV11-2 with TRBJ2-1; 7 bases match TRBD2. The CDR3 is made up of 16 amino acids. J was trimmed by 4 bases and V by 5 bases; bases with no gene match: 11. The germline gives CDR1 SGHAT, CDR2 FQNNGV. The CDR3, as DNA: TGTGCCAGCAGCGCCGTGGGGGGGATTCTATACAATGAGCAGTTCTTC. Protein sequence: CASSAVGGILYNEQFF.

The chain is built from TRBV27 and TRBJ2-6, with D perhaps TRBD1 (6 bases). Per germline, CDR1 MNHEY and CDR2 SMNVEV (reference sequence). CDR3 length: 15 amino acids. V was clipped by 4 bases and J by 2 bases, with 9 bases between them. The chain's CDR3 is CASSWNRAGANVLTF. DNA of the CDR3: TGTGCCAGCAGTTGGAACAGGGCTGGGGCCAACGTCCTGACTTTC.

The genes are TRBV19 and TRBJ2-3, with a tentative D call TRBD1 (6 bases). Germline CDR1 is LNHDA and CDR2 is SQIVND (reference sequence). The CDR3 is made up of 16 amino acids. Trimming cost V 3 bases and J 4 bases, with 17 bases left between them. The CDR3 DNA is TGTGCCAGTAGTATGGCCCGACAGGTTCTGGCAGATACGCAGTATTTT. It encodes CASSMARQVLADTQYF.

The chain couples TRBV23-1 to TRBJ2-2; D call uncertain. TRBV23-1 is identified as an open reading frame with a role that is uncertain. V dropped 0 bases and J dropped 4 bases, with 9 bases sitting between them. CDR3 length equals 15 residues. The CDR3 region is CASSQSWLLTGELFF. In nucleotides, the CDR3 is TGCGCCAGCAGTCAATCTTGGCTCCTCACCGGGGAGCTGTTTTTT.

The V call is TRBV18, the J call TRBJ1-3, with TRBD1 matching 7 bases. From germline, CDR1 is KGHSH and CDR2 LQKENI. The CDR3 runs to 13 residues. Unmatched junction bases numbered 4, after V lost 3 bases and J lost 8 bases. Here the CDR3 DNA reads TGTGCCAGCTCACCTACAGGGGATCACACCATATATTTT. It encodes CASSPTGDHTIYF.

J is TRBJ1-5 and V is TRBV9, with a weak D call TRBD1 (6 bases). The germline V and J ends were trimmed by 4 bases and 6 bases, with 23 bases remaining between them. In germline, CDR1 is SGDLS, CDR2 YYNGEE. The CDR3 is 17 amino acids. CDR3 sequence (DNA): TGTGCCAGCAGCTTCCCGCGGAACAGGGTAAAAGGTCAGCCCCAGCATTTT. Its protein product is CASSFPRNRVKGQPQHF.

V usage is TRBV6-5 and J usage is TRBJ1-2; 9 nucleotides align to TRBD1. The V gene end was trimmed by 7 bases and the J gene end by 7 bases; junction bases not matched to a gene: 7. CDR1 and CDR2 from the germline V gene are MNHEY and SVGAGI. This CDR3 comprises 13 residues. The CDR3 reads CASTRDRVAGYTF. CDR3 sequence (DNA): TGTGCCAGCACCCGGGACAGGGTTGCTGGCTACACCTTC.

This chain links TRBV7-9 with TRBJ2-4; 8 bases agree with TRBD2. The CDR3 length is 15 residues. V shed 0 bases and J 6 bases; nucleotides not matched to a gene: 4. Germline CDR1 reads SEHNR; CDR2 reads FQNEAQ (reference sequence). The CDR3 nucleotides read TGTGCCAGCAGCTTAGCTGCTGCGGGAGGAAACATTCAGTACTTC. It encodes CASSLAAAGGNIQYF. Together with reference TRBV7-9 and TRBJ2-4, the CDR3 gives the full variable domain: DTGVSQNPRHKITKRGQNVTFRCDPISEHNRLYWYRQTLGQGPEFLTYFQNEAQLEKSRLLSDRFSAERPKGSFSTLEIQRTEQGDSAMYLCASSLAAAGGNIQYFGAGTRLSVL.

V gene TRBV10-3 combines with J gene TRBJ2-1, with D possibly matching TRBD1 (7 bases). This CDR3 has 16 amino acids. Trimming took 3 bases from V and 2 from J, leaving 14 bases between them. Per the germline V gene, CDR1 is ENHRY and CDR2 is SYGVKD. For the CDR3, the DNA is TGTGCCATCAGTGATAGGTCAGGGGGGCCCTACAATGAGCAGTTCTTC. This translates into CAISDRSGGPYNEQFF.

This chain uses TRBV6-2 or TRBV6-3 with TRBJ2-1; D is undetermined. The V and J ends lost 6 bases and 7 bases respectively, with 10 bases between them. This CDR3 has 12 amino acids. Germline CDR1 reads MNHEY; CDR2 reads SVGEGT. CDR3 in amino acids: CASSLVSNEQFF. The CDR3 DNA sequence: TGTGCCAGCAGCCTAGTTTCTAATGAGCAGTTCTTC.